This T cell receptor beta chain was found in a study of OX40 agonist ivuxolimab in advanced cancers. About the study: Prior therapy, whether anti-PD-1, anti-PD-L1 or anti-CTLA-4, was allowed, and about 39% had some.

The method was immunoSEQ multiplex PCR; TCRdb's version includes in-frame clones alone and lacks a portion of them. Among some 37,000 clones, approximately 80% were seen once, and the ten largest hold 21%. Study-wide results and limits: Doses of 0.1 to 3.0 mg/kg were accompanied by clonal expansion of CD4+ and CD8+ blood T cells by week 6. Expanded peripheral T-cell antigen specificity went undetermined. Also showing low normalized T-cell clonal expansion were some of the nonresponders.

CDR1 is MNHNS and CDR2 is SASEGT in the germline V gene. This CDR3 spans 16 amino acids. V was shortened by 3 bases and J by 0 bases, with 12 bases between the two germline ends. Worth noting for this clone: Its antigen is not known.

The clonotype was recovered from an adult with an advanced solid tumor such as melanoma, head and neck, liver or kidney cancer. The chain couples TRBV6-1 to TRBJ1-5, with D perhaps matching TRBD1 (6 bases). The sample was CD4+ or CD8+ T cells sorted from blood, taken in a trial of the OX40 agonist ivuxolimab. The CDR3 coding sequence is TGTGCCAGCAGTGACTTCGGGACAACTAGCAATCAGCCCCAGCATTTT. Its protein is CASSDFGTTSNQPQHF.